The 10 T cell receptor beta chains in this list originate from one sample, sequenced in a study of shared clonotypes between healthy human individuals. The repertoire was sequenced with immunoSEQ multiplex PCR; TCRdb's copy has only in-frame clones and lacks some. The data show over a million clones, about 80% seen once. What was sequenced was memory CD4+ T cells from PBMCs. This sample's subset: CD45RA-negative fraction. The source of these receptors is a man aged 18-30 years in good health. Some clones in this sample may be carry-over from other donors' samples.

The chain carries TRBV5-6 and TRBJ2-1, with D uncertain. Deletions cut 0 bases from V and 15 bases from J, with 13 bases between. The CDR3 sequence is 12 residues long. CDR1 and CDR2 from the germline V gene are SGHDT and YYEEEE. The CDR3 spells CASSLVSGSPFF. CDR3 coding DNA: TGTGCCAGCAGCTTGGTAAGTGGGTCTCCGTTCTTC.

The CDR3: CASSVTFGDTIYF. CDR3 DNA: TGTGCCAGTAGTGTGACCTTCGGGGACACCATATATTTT. V is TRBV19 and J is TRBJ1-3; D is ambiguous. CDR3 length: 13 residues. Looked up from germline, CDR1 is LNHDA and CDR2 is SQIVND (reference sequence). The V end lost 5 bases, the J end lost 8 bases, and 13 bases lay between the germline ends.

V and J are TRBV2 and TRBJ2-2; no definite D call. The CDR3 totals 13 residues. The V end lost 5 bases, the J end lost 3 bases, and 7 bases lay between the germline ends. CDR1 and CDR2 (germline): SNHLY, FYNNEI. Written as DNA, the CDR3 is TGTGCCAGCAGTCGCCAGTACACCGGGGAGCTGTTTTTT. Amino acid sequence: CASSRQYTGELFF.

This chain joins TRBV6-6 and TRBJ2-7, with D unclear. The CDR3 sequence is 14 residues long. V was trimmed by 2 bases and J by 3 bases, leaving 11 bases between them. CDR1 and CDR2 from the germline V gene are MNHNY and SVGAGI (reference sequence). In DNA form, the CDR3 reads TGTGCCAGCAGTTACCAGCCAGACCACTACGAGCAGTACTTC. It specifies CASSYQPDHYEQYF.

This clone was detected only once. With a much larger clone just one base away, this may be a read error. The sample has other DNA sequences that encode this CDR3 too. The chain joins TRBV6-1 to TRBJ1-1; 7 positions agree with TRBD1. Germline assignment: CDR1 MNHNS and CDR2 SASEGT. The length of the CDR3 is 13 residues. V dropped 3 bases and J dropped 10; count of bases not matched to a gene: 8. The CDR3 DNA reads TGTGCCAGCAGTGAGGGACAGAGCCTCGGAGCTTTCTTT. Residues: CASSEGQSLGAFF.

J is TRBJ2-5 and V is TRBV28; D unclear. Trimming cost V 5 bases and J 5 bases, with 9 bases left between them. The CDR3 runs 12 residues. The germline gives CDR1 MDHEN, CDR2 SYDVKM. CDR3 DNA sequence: TGTGCCAGCAGTGCGAGACCGGAGACCCAGTACTTC. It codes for CASSARPETQYF.

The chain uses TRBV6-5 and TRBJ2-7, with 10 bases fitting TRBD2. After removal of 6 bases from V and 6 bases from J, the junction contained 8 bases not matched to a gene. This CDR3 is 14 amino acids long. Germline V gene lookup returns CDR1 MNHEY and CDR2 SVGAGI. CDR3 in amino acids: CASSRAGGPAEQYF. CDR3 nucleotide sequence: TGTGCCAGCAGCAGAGCGGGAGGGCCCGCCGAGCAGTACTTC.

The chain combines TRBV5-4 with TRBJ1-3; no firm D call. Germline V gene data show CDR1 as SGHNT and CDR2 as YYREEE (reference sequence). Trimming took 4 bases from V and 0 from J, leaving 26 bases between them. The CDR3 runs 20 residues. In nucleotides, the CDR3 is TGTGCCAGCAGCCTATGGGAAGTCGTTTTGGGCGGATCCTCTGGAAACACCATATATTTT. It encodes CASSLWEVVLGGSSGNTIYF.

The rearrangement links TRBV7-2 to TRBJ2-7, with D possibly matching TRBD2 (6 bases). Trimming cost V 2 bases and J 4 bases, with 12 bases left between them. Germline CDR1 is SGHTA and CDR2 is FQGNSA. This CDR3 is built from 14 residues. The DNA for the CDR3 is TGTGCCAGCAGCTTATCCCGGGACTTTTACGAGCAGTACTTC. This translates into CASSLSRDFYEQYF.

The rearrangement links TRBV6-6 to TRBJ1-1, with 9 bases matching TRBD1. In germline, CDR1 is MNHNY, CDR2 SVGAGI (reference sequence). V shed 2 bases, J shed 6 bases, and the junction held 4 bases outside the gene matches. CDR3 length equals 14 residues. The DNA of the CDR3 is TGTGCCAGCAGTTACGGGGGACAGGGCGCTGAAGCTTTCTTT. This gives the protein CASSYGGQGAEAFF.